A selection of T cell receptor beta chains follows, all from one sample in a study of patients and donors after allogeneic stem cell transplantation. TCRdb re-analysed the RT-PCR reads in MiXCR, keeping a single row per CDR3 protein. The repertoire holds hundreds of thousands of distinct CDR3 sequences, with approximately 16% as singletons. Source material: blood, either unsorted or a sorted T cell fraction (not recorded which). Every receptor here comes from a human donor who was either an allogeneic HSCT recipient or a stem cell or donor lymphocyte infusion donor (not recorded which). It is not recorded whose cells these are; they may come from a transplant donor. Each CDR3 is given with its conserved first and last residue. Each record gives: V gene, D gene, J gene, CDR3 protein. A D gene is named only where the DNA matches it firmly.

>TRBV5-1|TRBD1|TRBJ2-6
CATKPGDREAPGANVLTF
>TRBV7-9|-|TRBJ1-1
CASSLPGAMNTEAFF
>TRBV2|-|TRBJ1-2
CASSGGPTANYGYTF
>TRBV5-1|-|TRBJ2-7
CASSLMAEGEQYF
>TRBV19|TRBD1|TRBJ1-6
CASSDGQGVNSPLHF
>TRBV2|TRBD1|TRBJ2-2
CASSSRQGATGELFF
>TRBV9|-|TRBJ2-7
CASSVGGPRAYEQYF
>TRBV27|TRBD2|TRBJ2-1
CASSLWASGRTREQFF
>TRBV7-2|-|TRBJ2-7
CASSSRVGGPYEQYF
>TRBV20-1|TRBD2|TRBJ2-1
CSARDDGRGSYNEQFF
>TRBV5-1|TRBD2|TRBJ2-3
CASSFGGLQRDTQYF
>TRBV5-1|-|TRBJ1-1
CASNREARANTEAFF
>TRBV5-1|TRBD2|TRBJ2-5
CASSLSVTGGGETQYF
>TRBV11-2|TRBD2|TRBJ2-1
CASSPYRTRHNEQFF
>TRBV20-1|-|TRBJ2-3
CSDGAVHPILSTDTQYF
>TRBV4-3|-|TRBJ2-1
CASSQTPDLVFEQFF
>TRBV11-2|-|TRBJ1-4
CASTALREVGKLFF
>TRBV7-8|-|TRBJ2-1
CASSLANFYRGDDEQFF
>TRBV29-1|-|TRBJ1-1
CSVEDGKVKHTEAFF
>TRBV7-2|-|TRBJ2-7
CASSLAEGSQYF
>TRBV4-1|-|TRBJ2-7
CASSQQRARYYEQYF
>TRBV18|-|TRBJ1-4
CASSPRNEKLFF
>TRBV6-2/TRBV6-3|TRBD1|TRBJ2-2
CASSGQANTGELFF
>TRBV4-1|TRBD2|TRBJ2-1
CASSQSSGASSYNEQFF
>TRBV27|-|TRBJ2-1
CASSSGPFYNEQFF
>TRBV4-3|-|TRBJ2-1
CASSLYSGNEQFF
>TRBV24-1|-|TRBJ2-2
CATDRGTGELFF
>TRBV5-1|-|TRBJ1-2
CASSFTANYGYTF